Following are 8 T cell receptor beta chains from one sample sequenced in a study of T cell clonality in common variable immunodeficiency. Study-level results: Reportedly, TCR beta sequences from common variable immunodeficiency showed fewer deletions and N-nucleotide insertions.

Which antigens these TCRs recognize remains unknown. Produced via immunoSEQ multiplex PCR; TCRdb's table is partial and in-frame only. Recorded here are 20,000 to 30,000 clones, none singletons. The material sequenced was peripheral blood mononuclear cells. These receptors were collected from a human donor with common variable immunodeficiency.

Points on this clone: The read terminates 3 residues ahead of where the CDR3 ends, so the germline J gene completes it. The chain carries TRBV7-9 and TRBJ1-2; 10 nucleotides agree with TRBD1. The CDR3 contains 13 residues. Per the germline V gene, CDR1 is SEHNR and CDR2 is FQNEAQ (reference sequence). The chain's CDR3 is CASSLSGQGGYTF. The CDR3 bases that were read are TGTGCCAGCAGCCTCTCGGGACAGGGGGGC.

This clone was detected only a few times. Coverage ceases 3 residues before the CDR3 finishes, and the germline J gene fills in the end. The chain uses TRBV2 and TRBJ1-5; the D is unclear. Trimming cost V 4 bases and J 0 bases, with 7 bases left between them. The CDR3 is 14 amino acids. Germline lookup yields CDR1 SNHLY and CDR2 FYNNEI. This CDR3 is CASSAVSSNQPQHF. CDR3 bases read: TGTGCCAGCAGTGCAGTGAGTAGCAATCAGCCC.

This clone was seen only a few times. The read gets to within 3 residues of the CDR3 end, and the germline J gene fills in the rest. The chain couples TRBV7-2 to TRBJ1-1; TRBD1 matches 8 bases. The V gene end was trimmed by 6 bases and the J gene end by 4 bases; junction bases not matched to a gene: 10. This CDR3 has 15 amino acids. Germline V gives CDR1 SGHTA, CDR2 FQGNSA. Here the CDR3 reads CASSRGQGLFTEAFF. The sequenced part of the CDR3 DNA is TGTGCCAGCAGTCGTGGACAGGGATTATTCACTGAA.

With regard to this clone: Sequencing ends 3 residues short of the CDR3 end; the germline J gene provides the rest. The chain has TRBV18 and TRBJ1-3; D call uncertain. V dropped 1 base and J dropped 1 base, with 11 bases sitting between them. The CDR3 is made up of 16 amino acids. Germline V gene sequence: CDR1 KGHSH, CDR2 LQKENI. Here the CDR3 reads CASSPLDISSGNTIYF. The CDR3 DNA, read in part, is TGTGCCAGCTCACCACTTGACATTTCTTCTGGAAACACC. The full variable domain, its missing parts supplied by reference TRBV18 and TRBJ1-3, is NAGVMQNPRHLVRRRGQEARLRCSPMKGHSHVYWYRQLPEEGLKFMVYLQKENIIDESGMPKERFSAEFPKEGPSILRIQQVVRGDSAAYFCASSPLDISSGNTIYFGEGSWLTVV.

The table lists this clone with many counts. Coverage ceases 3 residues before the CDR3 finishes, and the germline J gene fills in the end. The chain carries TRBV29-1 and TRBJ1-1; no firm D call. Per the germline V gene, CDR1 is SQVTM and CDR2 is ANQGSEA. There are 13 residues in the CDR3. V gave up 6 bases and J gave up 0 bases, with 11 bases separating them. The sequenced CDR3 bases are TGCAGCGTCACAGTCGGAATGAACACTGAA. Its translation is CSVTVGMNTE. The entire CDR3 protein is CSVTVGMNTEAFF.

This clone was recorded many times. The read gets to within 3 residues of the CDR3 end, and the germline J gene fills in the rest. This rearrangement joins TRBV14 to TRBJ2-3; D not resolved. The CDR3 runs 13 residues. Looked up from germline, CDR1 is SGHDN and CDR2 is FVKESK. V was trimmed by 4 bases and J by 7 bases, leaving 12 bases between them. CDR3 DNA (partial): TGTGCCAGCAGCCCCCGCCGGGTGAATACG. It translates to CASSPRRVNT. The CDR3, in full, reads CASSPRRVNTQYF.

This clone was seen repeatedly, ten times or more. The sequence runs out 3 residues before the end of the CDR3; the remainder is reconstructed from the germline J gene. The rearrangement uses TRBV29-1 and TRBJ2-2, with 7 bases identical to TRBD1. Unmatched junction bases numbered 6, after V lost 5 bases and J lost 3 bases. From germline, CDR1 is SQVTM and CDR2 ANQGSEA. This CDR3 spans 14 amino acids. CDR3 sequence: CSVLIGGDTGELFF. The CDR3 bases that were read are TGCAGCGTTTTGATAGGGGGCGACACCGGGGAG.

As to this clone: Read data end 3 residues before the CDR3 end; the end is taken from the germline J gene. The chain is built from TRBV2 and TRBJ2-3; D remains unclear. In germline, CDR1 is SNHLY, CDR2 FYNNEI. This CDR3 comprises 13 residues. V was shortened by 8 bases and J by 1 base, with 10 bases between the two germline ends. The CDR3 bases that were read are TGTGCCAGCCGGTACTATGGCACAGATACG. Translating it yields CASRYYGTDT. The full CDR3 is CASRYYGTDTQYF. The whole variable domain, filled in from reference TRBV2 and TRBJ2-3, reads EPEVTQTPSHQVTQMGQEVILRCVPISNHLYFYWYRQILGQKVEFLVSFYNNEISEKSEIFDDQFSVERPDGSNFTLKIRSTKLEDSAMYFCASRYYGTDTQYFGPGTRLTVL.